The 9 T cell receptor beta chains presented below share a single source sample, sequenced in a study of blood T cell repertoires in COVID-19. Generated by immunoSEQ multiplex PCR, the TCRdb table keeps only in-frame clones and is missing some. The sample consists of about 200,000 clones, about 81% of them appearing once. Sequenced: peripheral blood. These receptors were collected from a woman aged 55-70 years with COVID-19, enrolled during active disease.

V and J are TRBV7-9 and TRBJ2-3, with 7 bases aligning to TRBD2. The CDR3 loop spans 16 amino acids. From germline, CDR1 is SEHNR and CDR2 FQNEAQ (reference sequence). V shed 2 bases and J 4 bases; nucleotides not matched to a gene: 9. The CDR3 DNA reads TGTGCCAGCAGCTTAAGGGCGGGGGTAAGATCAGATACGCAGTATTTT. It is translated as CASSLRAGVRSDTQYF. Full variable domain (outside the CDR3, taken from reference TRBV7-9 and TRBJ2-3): DTGVSQNPRHKITKRGQNVTFRCDPISEHNRLYWYRQTLGQGPEFLTYFQNEAQLEKSRLLSDRFSAERPKGSFSTLEIQRTEQGDSAMYLCASSLRAGVRSDTQYFGPGTRLTVL.

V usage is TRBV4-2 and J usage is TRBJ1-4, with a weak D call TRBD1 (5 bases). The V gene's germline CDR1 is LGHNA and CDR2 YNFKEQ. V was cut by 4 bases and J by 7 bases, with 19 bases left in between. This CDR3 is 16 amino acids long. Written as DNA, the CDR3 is TGTGCCAGCAGCCGGGCCTCCTCTGGGGCGGCTGAAAAACTGTTTTTT. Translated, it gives CASSRASSGAAEKLFF.

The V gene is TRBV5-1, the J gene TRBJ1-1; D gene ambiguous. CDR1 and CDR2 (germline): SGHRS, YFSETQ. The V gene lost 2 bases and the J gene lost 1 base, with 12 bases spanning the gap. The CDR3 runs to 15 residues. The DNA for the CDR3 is TGCGCCAGCAGCTTAGGTCCTACAGAGAACACTGAAGCTTTCTTT. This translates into CASSLGPTENTEAFF.

The DNA of the CDR3 is TGTGCCAGCAGCATCACTAGCGGGAGTACAGATACGCAGTATTTT. Translation gives CASSITSGSTDTQYF. The chain employs TRBV11-3 and TRBJ2-3; 11 positions match TRBD2. The trim removed 5 bases at V and 3 bases at J, leaving 4 bases unmatched. The CDR3 totals 15 residues. Per the germline V gene, CDR1 is SGHNT and CDR2 is YENEEA.

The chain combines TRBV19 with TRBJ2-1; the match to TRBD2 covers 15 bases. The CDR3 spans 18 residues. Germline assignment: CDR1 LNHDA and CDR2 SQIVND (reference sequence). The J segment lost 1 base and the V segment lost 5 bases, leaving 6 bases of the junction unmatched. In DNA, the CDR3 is TGTGCCAGTAGTCTGGGACTAGCGGGAGGAAAGTCCTACAATGAGCAGTTCTTC. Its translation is CASSLGLAGGKSYNEQFF.

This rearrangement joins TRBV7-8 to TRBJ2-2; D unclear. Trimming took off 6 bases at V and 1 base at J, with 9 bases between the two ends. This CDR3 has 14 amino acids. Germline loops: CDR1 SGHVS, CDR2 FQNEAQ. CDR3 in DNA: TGTGCCAGCAGACACCAAATGAACACCGGGGAGCTGTTTTTT. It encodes CASRHQMNTGELFF.

This CDR3 is CASSFERAGNTIYF. As DNA, the CDR3 is TGTGCCAGCAGCTTCGAGAGGGCTGGAAACACCATATATTTT. The rearrangement links TRBV7-8 to TRBJ1-3; no clear D. The CDR3 length is 14 residues. V was trimmed by 3 bases and J by 2 bases, leaving 8 bases between them. In germline, CDR1 is SGHVS, CDR2 FQNEAQ.

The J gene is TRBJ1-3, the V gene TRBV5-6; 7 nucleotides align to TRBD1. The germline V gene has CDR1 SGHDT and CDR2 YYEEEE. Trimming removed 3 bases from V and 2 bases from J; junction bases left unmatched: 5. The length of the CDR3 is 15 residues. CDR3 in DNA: TGTGCCAGCAGCTCTGAGGGGGCCGCTGGAAACACCATATATTTT. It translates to CASSSEGAAGNTIYF.

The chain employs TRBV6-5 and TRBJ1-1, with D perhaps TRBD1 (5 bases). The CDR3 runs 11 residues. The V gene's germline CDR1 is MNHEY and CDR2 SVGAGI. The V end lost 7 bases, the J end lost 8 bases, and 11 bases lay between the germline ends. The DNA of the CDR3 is TGTGCCAGCAACTCTTACAGGGAAGCTTTCTTT. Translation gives CASNSYREAFF.